This T cell receptor (beta chain) was observed in a study of cytomegalovirus exposure and HLA in healthy donors. General study points: Presence/absence analyses assumed roughly uniform sequencing depth across donors, which may not hold. Donor immune exposure was known only as CMV serostatus.

The PCR ran on 60 Vbeta and 13 Jbeta primers. Only in-frame clones appear in the TCRdb table, and some are missing; sequencing was by immunoSEQ multiplex PCR. The sample lists 110,000 or so clones; around 77% were seen once. This clone occurred a few times. The target antigen is unknown. Germline assignment: CDR1 MNHEY and CDR2 SMNVEV (reference sequence). The CDR3 loop spans 12 amino acids. The V and J ends lost 5 bases and 7 bases respectively, with 11 bases between them. Unrecorded immune exposure was likely among donors, who were nominally healthy when sampled. The specimen sequenced was PBMCs. The TCR originated in a man between 50 and 59 years old in good health and CMV-seropositive. This sequence joins TRBV27 and TRBJ2-5, with D unclear. For the CDR3, the DNA is TGTGCCAGCAGTAGTGACTCGCGGACCCAGTACTTC. It is translated as CASSSDSRTQYF.